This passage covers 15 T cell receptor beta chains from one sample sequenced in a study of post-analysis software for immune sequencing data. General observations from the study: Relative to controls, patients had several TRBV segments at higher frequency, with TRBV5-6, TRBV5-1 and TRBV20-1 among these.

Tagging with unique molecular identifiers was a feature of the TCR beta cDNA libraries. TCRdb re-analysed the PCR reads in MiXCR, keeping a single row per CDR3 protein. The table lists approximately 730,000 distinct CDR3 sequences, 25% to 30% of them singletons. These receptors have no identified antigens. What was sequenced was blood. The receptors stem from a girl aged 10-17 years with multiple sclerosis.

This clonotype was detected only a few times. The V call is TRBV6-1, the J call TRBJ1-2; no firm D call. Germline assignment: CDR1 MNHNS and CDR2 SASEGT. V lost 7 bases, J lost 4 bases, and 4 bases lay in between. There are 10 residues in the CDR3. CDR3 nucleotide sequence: TGTGCCAGCATGGTCTATGGCTACACCTTC. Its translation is CASMVYGYTF.

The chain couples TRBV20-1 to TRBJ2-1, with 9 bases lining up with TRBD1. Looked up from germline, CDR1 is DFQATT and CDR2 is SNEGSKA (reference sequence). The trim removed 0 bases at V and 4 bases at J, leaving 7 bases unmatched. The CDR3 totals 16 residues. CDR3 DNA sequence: TGCAGTGCTAGAGATATGGTAGGACAGGGGTACAATGAGCAGTTCTTC. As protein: CSARDMVGQGYNEQFF.

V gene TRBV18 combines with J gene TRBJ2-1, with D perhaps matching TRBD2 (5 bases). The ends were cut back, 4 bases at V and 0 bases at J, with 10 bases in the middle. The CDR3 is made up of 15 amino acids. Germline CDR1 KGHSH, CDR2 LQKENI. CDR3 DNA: TGTGCCAGCTCACGGGCTAGCCCCTCCTACAATGAGCAGTTCTTC. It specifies CASSRASPSYNEQFF.

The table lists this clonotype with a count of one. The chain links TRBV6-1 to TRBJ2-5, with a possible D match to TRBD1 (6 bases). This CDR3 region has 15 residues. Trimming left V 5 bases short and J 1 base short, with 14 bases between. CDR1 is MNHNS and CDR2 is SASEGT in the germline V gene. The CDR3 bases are TGTGCCAGCAGTTTAACAGGGACCTCCCAAGAGACCCAGTACTTC. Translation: CASSLTGTSQETQYF.

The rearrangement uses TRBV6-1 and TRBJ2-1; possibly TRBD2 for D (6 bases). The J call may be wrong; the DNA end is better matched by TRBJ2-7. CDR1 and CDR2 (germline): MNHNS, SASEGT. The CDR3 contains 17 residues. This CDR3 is CASSESPGGISYNEQYF. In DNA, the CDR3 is TGTGCCAGCAGTGAATCCCCAGGCGGGATTTCGTACAATGAGCAGTACTTC.

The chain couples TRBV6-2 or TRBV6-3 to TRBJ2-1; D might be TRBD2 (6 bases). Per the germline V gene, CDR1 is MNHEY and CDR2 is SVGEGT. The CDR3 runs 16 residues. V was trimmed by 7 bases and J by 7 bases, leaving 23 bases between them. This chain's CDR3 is CASNPRPGLSKNEQFF. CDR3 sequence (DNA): TGTGCCAGCAACCCCCGACCGGGACTCAGTAAGAATGAGCAGTTCTTC.

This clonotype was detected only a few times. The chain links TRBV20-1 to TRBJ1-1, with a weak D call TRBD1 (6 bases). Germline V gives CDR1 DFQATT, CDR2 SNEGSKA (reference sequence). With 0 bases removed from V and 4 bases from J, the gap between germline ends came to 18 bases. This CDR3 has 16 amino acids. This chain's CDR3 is CSARELRGARGTEAFF. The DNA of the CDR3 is TGCAGTGCTAGAGAATTGCGGGGGGCGAGGGGCACTGAAGCTTTCTTT.

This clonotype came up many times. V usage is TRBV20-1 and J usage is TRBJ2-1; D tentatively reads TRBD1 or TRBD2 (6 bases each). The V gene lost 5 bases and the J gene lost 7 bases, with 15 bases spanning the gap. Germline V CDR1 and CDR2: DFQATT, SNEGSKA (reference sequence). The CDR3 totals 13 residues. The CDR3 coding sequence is TGCAGTGCTTCCGGGGGCCCGGGGAATGAGCAGTTCTTC. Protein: CSASGGPGNEQFF.

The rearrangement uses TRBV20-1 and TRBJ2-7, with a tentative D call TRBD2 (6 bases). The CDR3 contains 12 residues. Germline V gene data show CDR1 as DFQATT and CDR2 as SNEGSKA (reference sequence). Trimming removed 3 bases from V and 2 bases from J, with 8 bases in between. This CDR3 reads CSARDYPYEQYF. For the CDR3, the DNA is TGCAGTGCTAGGGACTACCCCTACGAGCAGTACTTC.

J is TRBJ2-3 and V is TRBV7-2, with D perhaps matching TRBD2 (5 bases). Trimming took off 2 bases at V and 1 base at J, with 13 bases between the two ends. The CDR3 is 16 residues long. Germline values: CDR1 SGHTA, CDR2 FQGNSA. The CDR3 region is CASSLFVGAGTDTQYF. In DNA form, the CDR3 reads TGTGCCAGCAGCTTATTTGTGGGAGCCGGCACAGATACGCAGTATTTT.

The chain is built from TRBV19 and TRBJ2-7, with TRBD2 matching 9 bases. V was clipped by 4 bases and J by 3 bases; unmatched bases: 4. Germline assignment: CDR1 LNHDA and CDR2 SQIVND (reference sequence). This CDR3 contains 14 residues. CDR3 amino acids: CASSRELAGYEQYF. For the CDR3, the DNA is TGTGCCAGTAGTAGGGAACTAGCGGGCTACGAGCAGTACTTC.

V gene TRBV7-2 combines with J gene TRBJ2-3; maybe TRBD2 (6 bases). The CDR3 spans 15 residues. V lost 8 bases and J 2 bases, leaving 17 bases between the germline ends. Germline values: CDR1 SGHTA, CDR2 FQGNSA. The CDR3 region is CASWRLGGDTDTQYF. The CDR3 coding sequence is TGTGCCAGCTGGAGGTTGGGGGGAGACACAGATACGCAGTATTTT.

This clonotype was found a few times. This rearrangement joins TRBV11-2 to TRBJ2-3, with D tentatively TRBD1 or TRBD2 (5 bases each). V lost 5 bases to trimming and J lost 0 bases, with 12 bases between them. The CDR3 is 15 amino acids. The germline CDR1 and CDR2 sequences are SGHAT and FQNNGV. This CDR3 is CASSITGLSTDTQYF. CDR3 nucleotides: TGTGCCAGCAGCATAACAGGACTTAGCACAGATACGCAGTATTTT.

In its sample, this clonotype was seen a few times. CDR3 nucleotides: TGCGCCAGCAGCCCGGAACAGGGTCGGGCCTATCGTGGCTACACCTTC. Translated: CASSPEQGRAYRGYTF. This chain links TRBV5-1 with TRBJ1-2; D is possibly TRBD1 (6 bases). V gave up 4 bases and J gave up 7 bases, with 23 bases separating them. The CDR3 has 16 amino acids. CDR1 is SGHRS and CDR2 is YFSETQ in the germline V gene.

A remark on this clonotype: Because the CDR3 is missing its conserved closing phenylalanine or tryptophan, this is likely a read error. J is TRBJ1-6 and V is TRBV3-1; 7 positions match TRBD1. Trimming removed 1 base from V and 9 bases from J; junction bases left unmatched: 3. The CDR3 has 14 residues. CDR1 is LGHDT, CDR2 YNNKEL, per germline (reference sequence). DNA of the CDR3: TGTGCCAGCAGCCAAGGGACAGGAGGTTCACCCCTCCACTTG. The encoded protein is CASSQGTGGSPLHL.